Each of the 27 T cell receptor beta chains below was sequenced from the same sample in a study of blood T cell dynamics during melanoma immunotherapy. Clones were read by immunoSEQ multiplex PCR, and TCRdb kept only the in-frame ones, dropping some. The sample yields about 6,300 clones, over 90% seen once. The time point denotes: pre-treatment baseline. The sequencing here drew on cell-free DNA from blood, taken from a patient treated with checkpoint blockade. These receptors originate from a human donor with melanoma.

The CDR3: CASSPQRKDTGELFF. DNA of the CDR3: TGTGCCAGCTCCCCCCAGCGAAAGGACACCGGGGAGCTGTTTTTT. J is TRBJ2-2 and V is TRBV7-6; no clear D. This CDR3 has 15 residues. V shed 8 bases and J shed 3 bases, with 16 bases lying between them. The germline V gene encodes CDR1 SGHVS and CDR2 FNYEAQ.

The J gene is TRBJ2-7, the V gene TRBV2; TRBD2 might be the D (5 bases). The CDR3 is made up of 13 amino acids. V gave up 6 bases and J gave up 6 bases, with 15 bases separating them. Germline CDR1 SNHLY, CDR2 FYNNEI. In nucleotides, the CDR3 is TGTGCCAGCAGAATGGGCCCCGGAGGCGAGCAGTACTTC. It specifies CASRMGPGGEQYF.

The chain has TRBV5-4 and TRBJ1-6; D gene uncertain. V lost 0 bases and J lost 10, with 8 bases in between. Germline V lookup: CDR1 SGHNT, CDR2 YYREEE (reference sequence). There are 13 residues in the CDR3. CDR3: CASSLVRGSPLHF. DNA of the CDR3: TGTGCCAGCAGCTTGGTTAGAGGCTCACCCCTCCACTTT. Filled out from reference TRBV5-4 and TRBJ1-6, the complete variable domain reads ETGVTQSPTHLIKTRGQQVTLRCSSQSGHNTVSWYQQALGQGPQFIFQYYREEENGRGNFPPRFSGLQFPNYSSELNVNALELDDSALYLCASSLVRGSPLHFGNGTRLTVT.

This clone turned up a few times. The chain links TRBV10-1 to TRBJ2-3; D is ambiguous. Trimming took 3 bases from V and 4 from J, leaving 11 bases between them. Germline assignment: CDR1 WNHNN and CDR2 SYGVQD (reference sequence). The CDR3 consists of 14 residues. Here the CDR3 reads CASSERPKADTQYF. CDR3 nucleotides: TGCGCCAGCAGTGAAAGGCCTAAGGCAGATACGCAGTATTTT.

The chain recombines TRBV25-1 with TRBJ2-7; no reliable D call. The germline V gene has CDR1 MGHDK and CDR2 SYGVNS. The V end was cut by 6 bases, the J end by 0 bases, with 9 bases between. This CDR3 contains 13 residues. The CDR3 spells CASRGDFSYEQYF. DNA of the CDR3: TGTGCCAGCAGAGGTGACTTCTCCTACGAGCAGTACTTC.

The chain carries TRBV6-5 and TRBJ1-2; 7 positions match TRBD1. The CDR3 is 13 amino acids. Trimming at V came to 5 bases and at J to 2 bases, leaving 2 bases not matched to a gene. Germline loops: CDR1 MNHEY, CDR2 SVGAGI. The CDR3 nucleotides read TGTGCCAGCAGTCCGGACAGGAACTATGGCTACACCTTC. Translation gives CASSPDRNYGYTF.

V gene TRBV11-2 combines with J gene TRBJ1-6, with 7 bases lining up with TRBD1. With V trimmed by 4 bases and J by 10 bases, 10 bases remained unmatched. CDR1 and CDR2 from the germline V gene are SGHAT and FQNNGV. The CDR3 extends over 15 amino acids. The CDR3 region has the DNA TGTGCCAGCAGCTCCCTGGGGACAGCCCGATCACCCCTCCACTTT. It translates to CASSSLGTARSPLHF.

V gene TRBV21-1 combines with J gene TRBJ2-7; TRBD2 is the table's D call and was not checked against the DNA. TRBV21-1 has pseudogene status. The CDR3 is 14 amino acids. CDR3 in amino acids: CARTNGGRAREQYF. The CDR3 DNA is TGTGCCAGAACGAATGGCGGGAGGGCCCGGGAGCAGTACTTC.

The V and J genes are TRBV11-3 and TRBJ2-2, with D hard to call. Germline V gene lookup returns CDR1 SGHNT and CDR2 YENEEA. Trimming took off 1 base at V and 0 bases at J, with 6 bases between the two ends. The CDR3 length is 15 residues. This chain's CDR3 is CASSLGPTNTGELFF. The CDR3 DNA follows: TGTGCCAGCAGCTTAGGACCCACGAACACCGGGGAGCTGTTTTTT. Filled out from reference TRBV11-3 and TRBJ2-2, the complete variable domain reads EAGVVQSPRYKIIEKKQPVAFWCNPISGHNTLYWYLQNLGQGPELLIRYENEEAVDDSQLPKDRFSAERLKGVDSTLKIQPAELGDSAVYLCASSLGPTNTGELFFGEGSRLTVL.

The J gene is TRBJ2-3, the V gene TRBV2, with D unclear. Germline V lookup: CDR1 SNHLY, CDR2 FYNNEI. The CDR3 is made up of 13 amino acids. V gave up 11 bases and J gave up 0 bases, with 12 bases separating them. The CDR3 spells CASRPDSTDTQYF. The CDR3 coding sequence is TGTGCCTCCCGGCCCGATAGCACAGATACGCAGTATTTT.

The V call is TRBV6-5, the J call TRBJ2-7, with D perhaps matching TRBD2 (5 bases). CDR1 and CDR2 from the germline V gene are MNHEY and SVGAGI. Trimming stripped 5 bases from V and 6 bases from J, with 11 bases between. This CDR3 region has 12 residues. CDR3 in amino acids: CASSKTGIEQYF. Here the CDR3 DNA reads TGTGCCAGCAGTAAGACGGGGATCGAGCAGTACTTC.

The chain uses TRBV7-8 and TRBJ1-1; 7 nucleotides match TRBD1. Germline V CDR1 and CDR2: SGHVS, FQNEAQ. The CDR3 contains 18 residues. With 3 bases clipped from V and 0 bases from J, the junction kept 13 bases outside the gene matches. The CDR3 DNA reads TGTGCCAGCAGCTTCCCGGGGAGGGGGCTTAATGTGAACACTGAAGCTTTCTTT. It yields the protein CASSFPGRGLNVNTEAFF.

V is TRBV5-1 and J is TRBJ2-7, with 12 bases lining up with TRBD2. V trimming: 3 bases; J trimming: 2 bases; junction bases outside the gene matches: 6. The CDR3 length is 16 residues. Per germline, CDR1 SGHRS and CDR2 YFSETQ. The CDR3 region has the DNA TGCGCCAGCAGCTGGACACTAGCGGGGGGTGCCTACGAGCAGTACTTC. Protein: CASSWTLAGGAYEQYF.

CDR3 region: CASSLRGGETQYF. The DNA for the CDR3 is TGTGCCAGCAGCCTTCGAGGGGGAGAGACCCAGTACTTC. The chain couples TRBV5-4 to TRBJ2-5; perhaps TRBD1 as D (6 bases). The germline gives CDR1 SGHNT, CDR2 YYREEE (reference sequence). Trimming removed 4 bases at V and 4 bases at J, with 11 bases between. The length of the CDR3 is 13 residues.

The J gene is TRBJ1-4, the V gene TRBV7-9, with 8 bases aligning to TRBD1. This CDR3 has 14 amino acids. J lost 6 bases, V lost 5 bases, and 5 bases had no gene match. Germline values: CDR1 SEHNR, CDR2 FQNEAQ (reference sequence). CDR3 residues: CASSTDRGYEKLFF. The DNA for the CDR3 is TGTGCCAGCAGCACCGACAGGGGATATGAAAAACTGTTTTTT.

The genes are TRBV7-2 and TRBJ1-5; the D gene is possibly TRBD1 (6 bases). V lost 1 base and J lost 2, with 9 bases in between. This CDR3 is 15 amino acids long. Germline V gene sequence: CDR1 SGHTA, CDR2 FQGNSA. CDR3 coding DNA: TGTGCCAGCAGCTTAGGGGCAGGGGGCAATCAGCCCCAGCATTTT. It encodes CASSLGAGGNQPQHF. The variable domain in full, completed from reference TRBV7-2 and TRBJ1-5, reads GAGVSQSPSNKVTEKGKDVELRCDPISGHTALYWYRQSLGQGLEFLIYFQGNSAPDKSGLPSDRFSAERTGGSVSTLTIQRTQQEDSAVYLCASSLGAGGNQPQHFGDGTRLSIL.

The V and J genes are TRBV5-4 and TRBJ2-5; 14 bases align to TRBD2. Gene TRBJ2-7 matches the end of the DNA better, so the J call may be wrong. The CDR3 consists of 16 residues. Per the germline V gene, CDR1 is SGHNT and CDR2 is YYREEE (reference sequence). The CDR3, as DNA: TGTGCCAGCAGCTTGGGGACTAGCGGGAGGACCGTCGAGCAGTACTTC. Residues: CASSLGTSGRTVEQYF.

V usage is TRBV5-1 and J usage is TRBJ1-2; no definite D call. CDR3 length: 15 amino acids. CDR1 is SGHRS, CDR2 YFSETQ, per germline. V was trimmed by 1 base and J by 5 bases, leaving 15 bases between them. Here the CDR3 DNA reads TGCGCCAGCAGCTTGACCGCAACCTCTATGTATGGCTACACCTTC. Translated, it gives CASSLTATSMYGYTF.

V and J are TRBV21-1 and TRBJ2-3; the table calls TRBD2, which could not be checked here. TRBV21-1 is classified as a pseudogene. This CDR3 has 16 residues. The CDR3, as DNA: TGTGCCAGCAGCATGGGGACTCGAGCCTTCACAGATACGCAGTATTTT. Its protein product is CASSMGTRAFTDTQYF.

The V call is TRBV2, the J call TRBJ2-5; 7 bases are a match to TRBD1. Per germline, CDR1 SNHLY and CDR2 FYNNEI. This CDR3 spans 16 amino acids. Trimming at V came to 4 bases and at J to 4 bases, leaving 12 bases not matched to a gene. The DNA for the CDR3 is TGTGCCAGCAGTGCCGGTGGACAGGCTGGGACAGAGACCCAGTACTTC. Translation: CASSAGGQAGTETQYF.

This sequence joins TRBV7-2 and TRBJ2-2; no reliable D call. The V end was cut by 2 bases, the J end by 5 bases, with 12 bases between. CDR3 length equals 15 residues. CDR1 and CDR2 from the germline V gene are SGHTA and FQGNSA. CDR3 protein: CASSLRWGQTGELFF. CDR3 DNA sequence: TGTGCCAGCAGCTTAAGGTGGGGTCAGACCGGGGAGCTGTTTTTT. Complete variable domain (other parts from reference TRBV7-2 and TRBJ2-2): GAGVSQSPSNKVTEKGKDVELRCDPISGHTALYWYRQSLGQGLEFLIYFQGNSAPDKSGLPSDRFSAERTGGSVSTLTIQRTQQEDSAVYLCASSLRWGQTGELFFGEGSRLTVL.

The V and J genes are TRBV5-5 and TRBJ1-1; D call uncertain. The CDR3 has 11 amino acids. The germline V gene encodes CDR1 SGHKS and CDR2 YYEKEE (reference sequence). V lost 5 bases, J lost 4 bases, and 6 bases lay in between. CDR3 region: CASSISTEAFF. Written as DNA, the CDR3 is TGTGCCAGCAGTATCTCCACTGAAGCTTTCTTT.

V usage is TRBV6-6 and J usage is TRBJ1-5; 9 nucleotides agree with TRBD1. The junction had 13 bases not matched to a gene; V was cut back by 6 bases and J by 7 bases. There are 16 residues in the CDR3. Germline-derived CDR1 and CDR2 are MNHNY and SVGAGI (reference sequence). The CDR3 here is CASSPAQGAHPQPQHF. The CDR3 DNA follows: TGTGCCAGCAGCCCCGCACAGGGGGCGCATCCCCAGCCCCAGCATTTT.

V is TRBV18 and J is TRBJ2-1, with D unresolved. V was clipped by 5 bases and J by 7 bases, with 6 bases between them. This CDR3 has 11 residues. The V gene's germline CDR1 is KGHSH and CDR2 LQKENI. The CDR3 sequence: CASSSDNEQFF. The CDR3 bases are TGTGCCAGCTCATCCGATAATGAGCAGTTCTTC.

This clone was recorded only once. The chain combines TRBV2 with TRBJ1-4; no reliable D call. V lost 7 bases, J lost 8 bases, and 20 bases lay in between. Germline CDR1 and CDR2: SNHLY and FYNNEI. This CDR3 has 15 residues. CDR3 DNA: TGTGCCAGCACCACAGAGGGAGGGTTAGTGGAAAAACTGTTTTTT. Amino acids: CASTTEGGLVEKLFF.

The V and J genes are TRBV13 and TRBJ1-1; unclear D gene. The CDR3 runs to 14 residues. Germline CDR1 reads PRHDT; CDR2 reads FYEKMQ (reference sequence). Trimming cost V 5 bases and J 1 base, with 11 bases left between them. For the CDR3, the DNA is TGTGCCAGCAGCCCAACCACCCAGAACACTGAAGCTTTCTTT. Encoded protein: CASSPTTQNTEAFF.

The rearrangement links TRBV9 to TRBJ2-2; D unresolved. The V end lost 3 bases, the J end lost 3 bases, and 9 bases lay between the germline ends. Germline V CDR1 and CDR2: SGDLS, YYNGEE. This CDR3 has 14 residues. This CDR3 is CASSAGGYTGELFF. The CDR3 DNA reads TGTGCCAGCAGCGCAGGCGGATACACCGGGGAGCTGTTTTTT.